A single TCR beta chain is shown here with its context. This sample is part of a study of OX40 agonist ivuxolimab in advanced cancers. Using immunoSEQ multiplex PCR, the repertoire was profiled, and TCRdb retains in-frame clones only, with some absent. The data show about 34,000 clones, around 84% seen once. Per germline, CDR1 LNHDA and CDR2 SQIVND (reference sequence). The ends were cut back, 0 bases at V and 7 bases at J, with 19 bases in the middle. The CDR3 contains 17 residues. The clonotype was recovered from an adult with an advanced solid tumor such as melanoma, head and neck, liver or kidney cancer. The input for sequencing was CD4+ or CD8+ T cells sorted from blood, taken in a trial of the OX40 agonist ivuxolimab. The V gene is TRBV19, the J gene TRBJ2-4; the D gene is possibly TRBD2 (5 bases). In DNA, the CDR3 is TGTGCCAGTAGTATAGATCCCCGGGGTGTGGGCCGGAACATTCAGTACTTC. Protein sequence: CASSIDPRGVGRNIQYF.